The 27 T cell receptor beta chains below were found in one sample sequenced in a study of OX40 agonist ivuxolimab in advanced cancers. Generated by immunoSEQ multiplex PCR, the TCRdb table keeps only in-frame clones and is missing some. The repertoire has tens of thousands of clones, about 86% of them found once; the top ten carry roughly 1.8%. The source was CD4+ or CD8+ T cells sorted from blood, collected in a trial of the OX40 agonist ivuxolimab. Receptors originate from an adult with an advanced solid tumor such as melanoma, head and neck, liver or kidney cancer.

In its sample, this clone ranks as medium-sized. The chain combines TRBV2 with TRBJ1-5; 7 bases match TRBD1. The CDR3 spans 16 residues. Germline CDR1 and CDR2: SNHLY and FYNNEI. V shed 6 bases and J 4 bases; nucleotides not matched to a gene: 12. The DNA for the CDR3 is TGTGCCAGCAGGGGGGGAGGGACAGCAATTAATCAGCCCCAGCATTTT. Its translation is CASRGGGTAINQPQHF.

The rearrangement uses TRBV6-1 and TRBJ2-7; D remains unclear. Germline assignment: CDR1 MNHNS and CDR2 SASEGT. There are 14 residues in the CDR3. Between the trimmed V and J ends, which lost 2 bases and 3 bases, there was a span of 11 bases. As DNA, the CDR3 is TGTGCCAGCAGTGAAATATTAAGGGACTACGAGCAGTACTTC. It yields the protein CASSEILRDYEQYF.

The rearrangement joins TRBV7-9 to TRBJ1-5; the D gene is possibly TRBD1 (6 bases). This CDR3 spans 14 amino acids. Germline V gene lookup returns CDR1 SEHNR and CDR2 FQNEAQ (reference sequence). The ends were cut back, 5 bases at V and 4 bases at J, with 12 bases in the middle. The CDR3 DNA reads TGTGCCAGCAGCCCGGGTAGGGGGAATCAGCCCCAGCATTTT. It yields the protein CASSPGRGNQPQHF.

The gene calls are TRBV6-6 and TRBJ1-6; perhaps TRBD1 as D (6 bases). The V end lost 4 bases, the J end lost 7 bases, and 14 bases lay between the germline ends. The CDR3 has 15 amino acids. Germline loops: CDR1 MNHNY, CDR2 SVGAGI (reference sequence). In DNA form, the CDR3 reads TGTGCCAGCAGTTCCTTGGGGAGGGGGAATTCACCCCTCCACTTT. Encoded protein: CASSSLGRGNSPLHF.

CDR3 region: CASSQSAYEQYF. Written as DNA, the CDR3 is TGTGCCAGCAGCCAAAGCGCCTACGAGCAGTACTTC. The chain links TRBV11-2 to TRBJ2-7, with no clear D. Germline-derived CDR1 and CDR2 are SGHAT and FQNNGV. This CDR3 is built from 12 residues. V lost 5 bases and J 2 bases, leaving 7 bases between the germline ends.

The rearrangement uses TRBV7-2 and TRBJ2-6; D is unclear. The germline V gene encodes CDR1 SGHTA and CDR2 FQGNSA. The CDR3 sequence is 15 residues long. V was trimmed by 5 bases and J by 4 bases, leaving 12 bases between them. The CDR3 DNA follows: TGTGCCAGCAGCATCACAAGGACGGGGGCCAACGTCCTGACTTTC. Residues: CASSITRTGANVLTF.

This chain connects TRBV9 to TRBJ1-3; the D gene is possibly TRBD1 (6 bases). Germline V gene sequence: CDR1 SGDLS, CDR2 YYNGEE. This CDR3 is built from 15 residues. V gave up 3 bases and J gave up 1 base, with 11 bases separating them. In DNA, the CDR3 is TGTGCCAGCAGCGGCCTACAGGGATCTGGAAACACCATATATTTT. Encoded protein: CASSGLQGSGNTIYF.

The chain links TRBV27 to TRBJ2-7; no firm D call. CDR3 length: 13 amino acids. Between the trimmed V and J ends, which lost 2 bases and 7 bases, there was a span of 12 bases. The V gene's germline CDR1 is MNHEY and CDR2 SMNVEV (reference sequence). CDR3 nucleotides: TGTGCCAGCAGTTTAATCATGGCGGCAGAGCAGTACTTC. Translated: CASSLIMAAEQYF.

The chain's CDR3 is CASSEGGGYSYEQYF. In DNA, the CDR3 is TGTGCCAGCAGTGAAGGAGGCGGGTACTCCTACGAGCAGTACTTC. The chain has TRBV2 and TRBJ2-7, with a weak D call TRBD2 (5 bases). The CDR3 totals 15 residues. From germline, CDR1 is SNHLY and CDR2 FYNNEI. Trimming pared 1 base from V and 0 bases from J, leaving 10 bases between.

This clone showed up just once. The chain joins TRBV7-2 to TRBJ1-6; D remains ambiguous. This CDR3 has 15 residues. Per germline, CDR1 SGHTA and CDR2 FQGNSA. The germline V and J ends were trimmed by 0 bases and 6 bases, with 9 bases remaining between them. CDR3 region: CASSLAPGFNSPLHF. For the CDR3, the DNA is TGTGCCAGCAGCTTAGCCCCCGGGTTTAATTCACCCCTCCACTTT.

This clone has a single count. The chain has TRBV2 and TRBJ2-3; the match to TRBD2 covers 9 bases. The trim removed 5 bases at V and 4 bases at J, leaving 10 bases unmatched. Germline lookup yields CDR1 SNHLY and CDR2 FYNNEI. This CDR3 has 16 amino acids. The CDR3 DNA reads TGTGCCAGCAGTTTAACCGGGACTAGCAATTCAGATACGCAGTATTTT. It yields the protein CASSLTGTSNSDTQYF.

This chain connects TRBV7-6 to TRBJ2-5; no firm D call. The V gene lost 2 bases and the J gene lost 5 bases, with 9 bases spanning the gap. Germline CDR1 SGHVS, CDR2 FNYEAQ. The length of the CDR3 is 13 residues. The DNA of the CDR3 is TGTGCCAGCAGCTTAACATCCGCGGAGACCCAGTACTTC. Its protein product is CASSLTSAETQYF.

V usage is TRBV27 and J usage is TRBJ1-6; D perhaps matches TRBD1 (6 bases). Trimming took off 6 bases at V and 14 bases at J, with 14 bases between the two ends. This CDR3 has 12 amino acids. CDR1 is MNHEY and CDR2 is SMNVEV in the germline V gene (reference sequence). Here the CDR3 reads CASRAAGGALHF. CDR3 nucleotide sequence: TGTGCCAGCAGGGCTGCTGGGGGCGCCCTCCACTTT.

The chain combines TRBV5-5 with TRBJ1-2; D is uncertain. V was cut by 0 bases and J by 7 bases, with 7 bases left in between. From germline, CDR1 is SGHKS and CDR2 YYEKEE (reference sequence). The CDR3 has 12 residues. CDR3 loop: CASSLVVLGYTF. The CDR3 region has the DNA TGTGCCAGCAGCTTGGTAGTTCTTGGCTACACCTTC.

The genes are TRBV11-2 and TRBJ2-5; D call uncertain. V was cut by 0 bases and J by 6 bases, with 11 bases left in between. This CDR3 is built from 14 residues. The germline CDR1 and CDR2 sequences are SGHAT and FQNNGV. The CDR3 DNA follows: TGTGCCAGCAGCTTAGATAGAGAAGTAAAGACCCAGTACTTC. It is translated as CASSLDREVKTQYF. Filled out from reference TRBV11-2 and TRBJ2-5, the complete variable domain reads EAGVAQSPRYKIIEKRQSVAFWCNPISGHATLYWYQQILGQGPKLLIQFQNNGVVDDSQLPKDRFSAERLKGVDSTLKIQPAKLEDSAVYLCASSLDREVKTQYFGPGTRLLVL.

The J gene is TRBJ2-5, the V gene TRBV7-2; TRBD1 or TRBD2 may be the D gene (7 bases each). CDR1 is SGHTA, CDR2 FQGNSA, per germline. V dropped 4 bases and J dropped 5 bases, with 17 bases sitting between them. The CDR3 extends over 15 amino acids. The DNA of the CDR3 is TGTGCCAGCAGCTCCAGGGGGGGCCTTGGGGAGACCCAGTACTTC. Its protein product is CASSSRGGLGETQYF.

This chain connects TRBV5-1 to TRBJ1-1, with D hard to call. The ends were cut back, 0 bases at V and 1 base at J, with 7 bases in the middle. Germline-derived CDR1 and CDR2 are SGHRS and YFSETQ. This CDR3 has 14 residues. The CDR3 DNA is TGCGCCAGCAGCTTGGACAGTAAGAACACTGAAGCTTTCTTT. Amino acid sequence: CASSLDSKNTEAFF.

V usage is TRBV10-2 and J usage is TRBJ2-7; D is ambiguous. The CDR3 has 15 residues. Germline CDR1 WSHSY, CDR2 SAAADI. Trimming shortened V by 6 bases and J by 3 bases, and 18 bases separated the two germline ends. As DNA, the CDR3 is TGCGCCAGCAGGGCCGGCACCAACATGAACTACGAGCAGTACTTC. As protein: CASRAGTNMNYEQYF.

The J gene is TRBJ1-1, the V gene TRBV19; D is perhaps TRBD1 (6 bases). CDR1 LNHDA and CDR2 SQIVND come from the germline V gene (reference sequence). V dropped 7 bases and J dropped 6 bases, with 15 bases sitting between them. The CDR3 contains 13 residues. The DNA of the CDR3 is TGTGCCAGTATACAGGGAAATGGCGCTGAAGCTTTCTTT. It encodes CASIQGNGAEAFF.

The chain couples TRBV18 to TRBJ1-5; D gene unclear. The CDR3 consists of 15 residues. Germline values: CDR1 KGHSH, CDR2 LQKENI. V lost 4 bases to trimming and J lost 6 bases, with 16 bases between them. Here the CDR3 reads CASSLHVAEGQPQHF. The CDR3 DNA is TGTGCCAGCTCACTGCACGTCGCGGAGGGTCAGCCCCAGCATTTT. Variable domain in full (rest from reference TRBV18 and TRBJ1-5): NAGVMQNPRHLVRRRGQEARLRCSPMKGHSHVYWYRQLPEEGLKFMVYLQKENIIDESGMPKERFSAEFPKEGPSILRIQQVVRGDSAAYFCASSLHVAEGQPQHFGDGTRLSIL.

The chain uses TRBV7-3 and TRBJ2-3; 11 positions match TRBD2. CDR3 length: 15 residues. Unmatched junction bases numbered 1, after V lost 4 bases and J lost 1 base. The germline V gene has CDR1 SGHTA and CDR2 FQGTGA. DNA of the CDR3: TGTGCCAGCAGCTCGACTAGCGGGGGCACAGATACGCAGTATTTT. It is translated as CASSSTSGGTDTQYF. Filled out from reference TRBV7-3 and TRBJ2-3, the complete variable domain reads GAGVSQTPSNKVTEKGKYVELRCDPISGHTALYWYRQSLGQGPEFLIYFQGTGAADDSGLPNDRFFAVRPEGSVSTLKIQRTERGDSAVYLCASSSTSGGTDTQYFGPGTRLTVL.

The chain joins TRBV5-1 to TRBJ1-2; D uncertain. Looked up from germline, CDR1 is SGHRS and CDR2 is YFSETQ. The CDR3 runs 13 residues. Trimming pared 4 bases from V and 5 bases from J, leaving 12 bases between. CDR3 in amino acids: CASSTPGEYGYTF. In DNA, the CDR3 is TGCGCCAGCAGCACCCCAGGAGAATATGGCTACACCTTC.

The rearrangement joins TRBV5-4 to TRBJ2-3, with TRBD2 matching over 8 bases. Germline lookup yields CDR1 SGHNT and CDR2 YYREEE (reference sequence). With 4 bases clipped from V and 2 bases from J, the junction kept 9 bases outside the gene matches. The CDR3 spans 16 residues. The DNA for the CDR3 is TGTGCCAGCAGCAGGAAAGCGGGAGAGTCCACAGATACGCAGTATTTT. Amino acid sequence: CASSRKAGESTDTQYF.

V is TRBV5-1 and J is TRBJ1-4; a weak D match, TRBD1 (6 bases). V was trimmed by 0 bases and J by 7 bases, leaving 19 bases between them. CDR1 is SGHRS, CDR2 YFSETQ, per germline. CDR3 size: 17 residues. The CDR3 DNA reads as TGCGCCAGCAGCTTGGCAATGGGTACAGGGAGGAGTGAAAAACTGTTTTTT. Translation: CASSLAMGTGRSEKLFF.

The gene calls are TRBV6-5 and TRBJ2-7; TRBD1 agrees at 7 bases. This CDR3 is built from 15 residues. In germline, CDR1 is MNHEY, CDR2 SVGAGI. The V and J ends lost 0 bases and 3 bases, in that order; junction bases with no gene match: 5. The CDR3 loop is CASSYSGTAIYEQYF. DNA of the CDR3: TGTGCCAGCAGTTACTCGGGGACAGCGATCTACGAGCAGTACTTC.

The genes are TRBV27 and TRBJ2-3, with TRBD2 as a possible D gene (5 bases). The germline V gene encodes CDR1 MNHEY and CDR2 SMNVEV (reference sequence). V gave up 3 bases and J gave up 3 bases, with 13 bases separating them. The length of the CDR3 is 15 residues. In nucleotides, the CDR3 is TGTGCCAGCAGTTTGAATCCCAGGACTACAGATACGCAGTATTTT. Its translation is CASSLNPRTTDTQYF.

Written as DNA, the CDR3 is TGTGCCAGCAGTGAAGCGCGTGAAGATACGCAGTATTTT. This translates into CASSEAREDTQYF. The chain combines TRBV2 with TRBJ2-3; D remains unclear. V was trimmed by 0 bases and J by 5 bases, leaving 6 bases between them. Germline CDR1 is SNHLY and CDR2 is FYNNEI. The CDR3 extends over 13 amino acids. Drawing the rest from reference TRBV2 and TRBJ2-3, the complete variable domain is EPEVTQTPSHQVTQMGQEVILRCVPISNHLYFYWYRQILGQKVEFLVSFYNNEISEKSEIFDDQFSVERPDGSNFTLKIRSTKLEDSAMYFCASSEAREDTQYFGPGTRLTVL.